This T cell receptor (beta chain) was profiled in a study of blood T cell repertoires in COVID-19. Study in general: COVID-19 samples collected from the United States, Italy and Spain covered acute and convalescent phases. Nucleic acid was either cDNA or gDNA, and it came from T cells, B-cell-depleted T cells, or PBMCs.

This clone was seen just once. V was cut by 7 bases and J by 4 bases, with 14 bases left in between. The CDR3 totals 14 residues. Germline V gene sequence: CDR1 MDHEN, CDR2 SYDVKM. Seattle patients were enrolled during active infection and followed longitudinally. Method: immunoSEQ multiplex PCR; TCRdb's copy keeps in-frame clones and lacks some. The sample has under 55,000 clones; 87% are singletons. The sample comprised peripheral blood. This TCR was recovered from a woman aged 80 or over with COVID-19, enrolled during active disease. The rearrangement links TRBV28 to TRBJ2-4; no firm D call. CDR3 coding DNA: TGTGCCAGCACCCACGGCGTCGGGAAAAACATTCAGTACTTC. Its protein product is CASTHGVGKNIQYF.